Following are 20 T cell receptor beta chains from one sample sequenced in a study of long-term antiretroviral therapy in people with HIV. With survey level as its setting, the immunoSEQ assay was v3.0. TCRdb's table, derived via immunoSEQ multiplex PCR, lists solely in-frame clones and lacks some. The sample has about 40,000 clones; 85% to 90% are singletons. This material consisted of unsorted PBMCs, taken 1.2 years after starting antiretroviral therapy. These receptors originate from a woman between 50 and 59 years old with HIV.

This chain joins TRBV7-2 and TRBJ2-7; 11 nucleotides line up with TRBD2. In germline, CDR1 is SGHTA, CDR2 FQGNSA. CDR3 length: 17 residues. Unmatched junction bases numbered 8, after V lost 1 base and J lost 3 bases. As DNA, the CDR3 is TGTGCCAGCAGCTTAGTACCTAGCGGGGGGATAGACTACGAGCAGTACTTC. Protein product: CASSLVPSGGIDYEQYF.

The sample holds one count of this clone. The CDR3 DNA follows: TGTGCCAGCAGTAGCGGGGGGGCAAGTCCCGGGGAGCTGTTTTTT. Its translation: CASSSGGASPGELFF. V usage is TRBV6-5 and J usage is TRBJ2-2; TRBD2 matches at 10 bases. This CDR3 comprises 15 residues. CDR1 MNHEY and CDR2 SVGAGI come from the germline V gene. V trimming: 5 bases; J trimming: 6 bases; junction bases outside the gene matches: 6.

V is TRBV7-2 and J is TRBJ2-3; 9 bases line up with TRBD2. This CDR3 contains 16 residues. Trimming cost V 6 bases and J 5 bases; bases outside gene matches: 12. CDR1 is SGHTA and CDR2 is FQGNSA in the germline V gene. CDR3 loop: CASRGKSGGLLDTQYF. The CDR3 DNA reads TGTGCCAGCAGGGGAAAAAGCGGGGGGTTGTTAGATACGCAGTATTTT.

This chain links TRBV4-2 with TRBJ2-1, with 8 bases fitting TRBD2. From germline, CDR1 is LGHNA and CDR2 YNFKEQ. The V and J ends lost 0 bases and 2 bases, in that order; junction bases with no gene match: 3. The CDR3 has 16 residues. The CDR3 DNA follows: TGTGCCAGCAGCCAAGAGCAGCGGGGGCCCTACAATGAGCAGTTCTTC. Its protein product is CASSQEQRGPYNEQFF.

The J gene is TRBJ1-1, the V gene TRBV7-2; D is unresolved. Germline V gives CDR1 SGHTA, CDR2 FQGNSA. The V gene lost 1 base and the J gene lost 5 bases, with 8 bases spanning the gap. CDR3 length: 13 amino acids. In DNA form, the CDR3 reads TGTGCCAGCAGCTTAGGCGAGGGAACTGAAGCTTTCTTT. As protein: CASSLGEGTEAFF.

The chain is built from TRBV7-9 and TRBJ2-7; 7 nucleotides match TRBD1. With 5 bases clipped from V and 0 bases from J, the junction kept 10 bases outside the gene matches. The CDR3 is 16 residues long. Germline loops: CDR1 SEHNR, CDR2 FQNEAQ (reference sequence). CDR3: CASSHRLGQLSYEQYF. CDR3 DNA: TGTGCCAGCAGCCACCGATTGGGACAGCTCTCCTACGAGCAGTACTTC.

This rearrangement joins TRBV7-2 to TRBJ2-5; 8 bases match TRBD1. The CDR3 loop spans 14 amino acids. From germline, CDR1 is SGHTA and CDR2 FQGNSA. Unmatched junction bases numbered 1, after V lost 3 bases and J lost 1 base. CDR3 sequence: CASSFDRGQETQYF. The CDR3 DNA follows: TGTGCCAGCAGCTTCGACAGGGGCCAAGAGACCCAGTACTTC.

The sample holds one count of this clone. The genes are TRBV21-1 and TRBJ2-7; the table assigns TRBD1, which was not confirmed against the DNA. TRBV21-1 is annotated as a pseudogene. The CDR3 extends over 15 amino acids. In nucleotides, the CDR3 is TGTGCCAGCAGCACTCATAAGGACAGGGGTGACGAGCAGTACTTC. It codes for CASSTHKDRGDEQYF.

This clone was seen a single time. The V call is TRBV9, the J call TRBJ2-7, with D possibly called TRBD1 or TRBD2 (6 bases each). Germline V gives CDR1 SGDLS, CDR2 YYNGEE. V was pared by 0 bases and J by 1 base, with 11 bases between. This CDR3 has 15 amino acids. The CDR3 is CASSVEEGGSYEQYF. The CDR3 nucleotides are TGTGCCAGCAGCGTAGAGGAGGGGGGTTCCTACGAGCAGTACTTC.

The V and J genes are TRBV6-5 and TRBJ1-2; TRBD1 aligns across 8 bases. V was pared by 2 bases and J by 8 bases, with 4 bases of the junction left unmatched. CDR1 and CDR2 from the germline V gene are MNHEY and SVGAGI. The CDR3 spans 13 residues. The chain's CDR3 is CASSYGAGGGYTF. Here the CDR3 DNA reads TGTGCCAGCAGTTACGGGGCAGGGGGCGGCTACACCTTC.

The gene calls are TRBV7-2 and TRBJ1-1; D is perhaps TRBD1 (6 bases). V lost 0 bases and J lost 11, with 25 bases in between. CDR3 length: 17 amino acids. Germline CDR1 is SGHTA and CDR2 is FQGNSA. CDR3 residues: CASSLALGRDPDRSAFF. DNA of the CDR3: TGTGCCAGCAGCTTAGCGCTTGGAAGGGACCCCGACAGGAGCGCTTTCTTT.

This clone occurred once. The chain has TRBV4-2 and TRBJ1-4; a possible D gene is TRBD1 (5 bases). This CDR3 has 16 amino acids. V was clipped by 0 bases and J by 6 bases, with 14 bases between them. Germline CDR1 and CDR2: LGHNA and YNFKEQ. The CDR3 DNA is TGTGCCAGCAGCCAAGATGTAAGGGGTACAGATGAAAAACTGTTTTTT. Its protein product is CASSQDVRGTDEKLFF.

In DNA, the CDR3 is TGTGCCATCAGTGAAATGGGACAGAGCTCTGGAAACACCATATATTTT. It is translated as CAISEMGQSSGNTIYF. The chain combines TRBV10-3 with TRBJ1-3; TRBD1 agrees at 7 bases. Germline values: CDR1 ENHRY, CDR2 SYGVKD. Trimming took 3 bases from V and 0 from J; bases not matched to a gene: 5. The CDR3 is 16 amino acids.

The table lists this clone with a few counts. DNA for the CDR3: TGTGCCAGCCCTGGCCGCTGCAATCAGCCCCAGCATTTT. Its protein product is CASPGRCNQPQHF. The chain is built from TRBV21-1 and TRBJ1-5; the table's TRBD1 call for D was not verified on the DNA. TRBV21-1 is an annotated pseudogene. The CDR3 extends over 13 amino acids.

This chain links TRBV7-8 with TRBJ1-6; D not certain. Trimming took 0 bases from V and 0 from J, leaving 12 bases between them. This CDR3 comprises 18 residues. Germline V gene lookup returns CDR1 SGHVS and CDR2 FQNEAQ. CDR3 bases: TGTGCCAGCAGCTTAGCGGGGTGGGGAAGCTCCTATAATTCACCCCTCCACTTT. As protein: CASSLAGWGSSYNSPLHF.

This chain joins TRBV10-3 and TRBJ2-3; 10 bases map to TRBD2. Germline V lookup: CDR1 ENHRY, CDR2 SYGVKD. The CDR3 is made up of 16 amino acids. J gave up 3 bases and V 5 bases, and 8 bases lay outside the gene matches. CDR3 sequence (DNA): TGTGCCATCAGTCAGGCTAGCGGGGGACTTACAGATACGCAGTATTTT. This codes for CAISQASGGLTDTQYF.

CDR3 nucleotide sequence: TGTGCCATCAGTGAGGACGCAGGGGATTCACCCCTCCACTTT. Protein: CAISEDAGDSPLHF. The rearrangement links TRBV10-3 to TRBJ1-6; D possibly corresponds to TRBD1 (6 bases). Trimming took off 2 bases at V and 8 bases at J, with 10 bases between the two ends. Germline CDR1 is ENHRY and CDR2 is SYGVKD. The CDR3 sequence is 14 residues long.

The rearrangement uses TRBV5-1 and TRBJ2-7, with D unclear. The V and J ends lost 2 bases and 2 bases respectively, with 11 bases between them. Germline V lookup: CDR1 SGHRS, CDR2 YFSETQ. The CDR3 has 14 residues. The CDR3 DNA is TGCGCCAGCAGCTTATACTATGAAACCTACGAGCAGTACTTC. Protein sequence: CASSLYYETYEQYF.

The chain has TRBV4-2 and TRBJ1-4, with D unresolved. This CDR3 contains 16 residues. V was shortened by 4 bases and J by 0 bases, with 12 bases between the two germline ends. Germline V lookup: CDR1 LGHNA, CDR2 YNFKEQ. Here the CDR3 DNA reads TGTGCCAGCAGCCGTGCGGACGGTGCAACTAATGAAAAACTGTTTTTT. Its translation: CASSRADGATNEKLFF.

V usage is TRBV6-5 and J usage is TRBJ1-2; the match to TRBD1 covers 8 bases. The CDR3 is made up of 13 amino acids. Germline values: CDR1 MNHEY, CDR2 SVGAGI. V lost 6 bases, J lost 5 bases, and 5 bases stayed unmatched. CDR3 region: CASRPTGVYGYTF. CDR3 DNA sequence: TGTGCCAGCAGACCGACAGGGGTTTATGGCTACACCTTC.